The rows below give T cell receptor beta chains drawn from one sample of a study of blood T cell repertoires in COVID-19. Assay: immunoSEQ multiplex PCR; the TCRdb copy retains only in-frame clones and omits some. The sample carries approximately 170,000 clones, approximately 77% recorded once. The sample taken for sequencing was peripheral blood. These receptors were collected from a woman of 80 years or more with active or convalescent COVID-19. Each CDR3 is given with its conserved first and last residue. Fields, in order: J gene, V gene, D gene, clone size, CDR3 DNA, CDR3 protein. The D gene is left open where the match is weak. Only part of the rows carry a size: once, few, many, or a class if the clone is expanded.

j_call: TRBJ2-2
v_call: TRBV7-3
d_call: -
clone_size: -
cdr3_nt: TGTGCCAGTTTGGGGACTCAGACACCCGGGGAGCTGTTTTTT
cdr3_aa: CASLGTQTPGELFF

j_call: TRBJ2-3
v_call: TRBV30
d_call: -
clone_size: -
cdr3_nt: TGTGCCTGGAGTGGGAGACCCAACACAGATACGCAGTATTTT
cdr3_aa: CAWSGRPNTDTQYF

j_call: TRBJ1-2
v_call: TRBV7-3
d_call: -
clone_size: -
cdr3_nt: TGTGCCAGCAGCTCACGTGGGGGCTTCGACGGATACACCTTC
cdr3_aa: CASSSRGGFDGYTF

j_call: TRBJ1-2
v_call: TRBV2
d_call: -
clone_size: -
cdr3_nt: TGTGCCAGCATGGGAGGGACCTATGGCTACACCTTC
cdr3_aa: CASMGGTYGYTF

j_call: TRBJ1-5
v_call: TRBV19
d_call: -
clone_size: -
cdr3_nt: TGTGCCAGTAGTATAGCGGGGGTGAGAAGCAATCAGCCCCAGCATTTT
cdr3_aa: CASSIAGVRSNQPQHF

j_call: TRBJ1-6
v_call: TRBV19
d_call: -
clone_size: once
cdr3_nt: TGTGCCAGTTCTTTCGACAGCGCCAATTCACCCCTCCACTTT
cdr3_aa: CASSFDSANSPLHF

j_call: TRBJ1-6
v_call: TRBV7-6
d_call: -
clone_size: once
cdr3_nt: TGTGCCAGCAGCTTAGGGCAGTCCTATAATTCACCCCTCCACTTT
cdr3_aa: CASSLGQSYNSPLHF

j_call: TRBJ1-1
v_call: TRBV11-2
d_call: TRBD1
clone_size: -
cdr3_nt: TGTGCCAGCAGCCGTTGGGGGGACAGGGGATCATTGGGCACTGAAGCTTTCTTT
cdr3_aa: CASSRWGDRGSLGTEAFF

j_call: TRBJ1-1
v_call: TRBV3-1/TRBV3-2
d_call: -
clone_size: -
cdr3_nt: TGTGCCAGCAGCCCGGGACTTAGGAACACTGAAGCTTTCTTT
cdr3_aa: CASSPGLRNTEAFF

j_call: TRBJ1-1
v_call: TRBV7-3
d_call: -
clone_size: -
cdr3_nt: TGTGCCAGCAGCACCCGTGGGGGGAGTGAAGCTTTCTTT
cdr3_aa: CASSTRGGSEAFF

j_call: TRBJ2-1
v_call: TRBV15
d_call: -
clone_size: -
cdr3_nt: TGTGCCACCAGCAGAGGAGGAGGGAGTCAGGCCTACAATGAGCAGTTCTTC
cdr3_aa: CATSRGGGSQAYNEQFF

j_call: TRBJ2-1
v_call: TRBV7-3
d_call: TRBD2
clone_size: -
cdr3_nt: TGTGCCAGCAGCTTAATTAGCGGGAGCAACTACAATGAGCAGTTCTTC
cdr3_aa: CASSLISGSNYNEQFF

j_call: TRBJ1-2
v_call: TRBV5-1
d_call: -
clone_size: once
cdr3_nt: TGCGCCAGCAGCCCGGTGACTAACTATGGCTACACCTTC
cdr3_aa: CASSPVTNYGYTF

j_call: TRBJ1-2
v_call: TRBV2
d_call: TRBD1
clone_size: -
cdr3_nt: TGTGCCAGCAGACCGAATGTTGGGACAGGCGGCTCCTATGGCTACACCTTC
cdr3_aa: CASRPNVGTGGSYGYTF

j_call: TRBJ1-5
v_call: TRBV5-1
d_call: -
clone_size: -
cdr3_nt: TGCGCCAGCAGCTTGGAGGGAGTTGGCAATCAGCCCCAGCATTTT
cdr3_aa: CASSLEGVGNQPQHF

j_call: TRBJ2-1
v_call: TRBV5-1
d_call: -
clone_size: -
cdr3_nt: TGCGCCAGCAGCTTGGTTGGGAGTGAGCAGTTCTTC
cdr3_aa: CASSLVGSEQFF

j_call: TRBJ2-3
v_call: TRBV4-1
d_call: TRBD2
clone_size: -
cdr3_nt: TGCGCCAGCAGCCAAGCAGCCGGCAGGGTAGGGCTAGCGGGGGCAGATACGCAGTATTTT
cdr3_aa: CASSQAAGRVGLAGADTQYF

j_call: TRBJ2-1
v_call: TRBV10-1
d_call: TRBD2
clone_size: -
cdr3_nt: TGCGCCAGCAGTGACTGGCGGGGGGCCGGTGAGCAGTTCTTC
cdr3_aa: CASSDWRGAGEQFF

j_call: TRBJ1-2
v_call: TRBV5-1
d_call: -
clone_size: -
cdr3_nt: TGCGCCAGCAGCCCGGACTTACCTAACTATGGCTACACCTTC
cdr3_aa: CASSPDLPNYGYTF

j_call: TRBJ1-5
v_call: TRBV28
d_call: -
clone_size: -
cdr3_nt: TGTGCCAGCAGTAGCTTAGGTAGGACAGGCAATCAGCCCCAGCATTTT
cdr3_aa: CASSSLGRTGNQPQHF

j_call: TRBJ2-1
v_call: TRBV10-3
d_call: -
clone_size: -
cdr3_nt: TGTGCCATCAGTGAGTGGAGGGCCAACCCTGTCCGTGAGCAGTTCTTC
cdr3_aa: CAISEWRANPVREQFF

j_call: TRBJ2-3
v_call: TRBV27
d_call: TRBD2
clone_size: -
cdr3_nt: TGTGCCAGCAGTTTATTGCCGGGAGGGCCGCATACGCAGTATTTT
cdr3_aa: CASSLLPGGPHTQYF

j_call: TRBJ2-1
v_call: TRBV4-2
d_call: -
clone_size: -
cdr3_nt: TGTGCCAGCAGCCAAGAAGGGAGGACGGGAAGCGCTATCTTC
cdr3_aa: CASSQEGRTGSAIF

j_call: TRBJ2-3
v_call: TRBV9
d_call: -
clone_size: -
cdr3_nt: TGTGCCAGCAGCGTAGCTCCCTCTACAGATACGCAGTATTTT
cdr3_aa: CASSVAPSTDTQYF

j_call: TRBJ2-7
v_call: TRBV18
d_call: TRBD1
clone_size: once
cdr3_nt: TGTGCCAGCTCACCCGGGACAGGGGCTTACGAGCAGTACTTC
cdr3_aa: CASSPGTGAYEQYF

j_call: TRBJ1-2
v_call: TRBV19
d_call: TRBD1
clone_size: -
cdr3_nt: TGTGCCAGTACCGACCTGACAGGGTATGGCTATGGCTACACCTTC
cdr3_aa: CASTDLTGYGYGYTF

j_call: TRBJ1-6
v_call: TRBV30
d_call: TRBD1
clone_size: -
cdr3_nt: TGTGCCTGGAGCCCAGGGGGTTTCGGTAATTCACCCCTCCACTTT
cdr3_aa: CAWSPGGFGNSPLHF

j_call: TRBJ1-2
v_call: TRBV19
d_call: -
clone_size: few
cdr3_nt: TGTGCCAGTACCCAACAGCTCCTCTATGGCTACACCTTC
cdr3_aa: CASTQQLLYGYTF

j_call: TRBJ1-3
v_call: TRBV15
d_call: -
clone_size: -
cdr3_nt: TGTGCCACCAGCAGAGGAGGGGAGGTTGCTGGAAACACCATATATTTT
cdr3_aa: CATSRGGEVAGNTIYF

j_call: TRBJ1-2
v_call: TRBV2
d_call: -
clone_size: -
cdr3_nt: TGTGCCAGCAGTGGGACGGCAGGGGTTAGCACCTTC
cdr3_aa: CASSGTAGVSTF

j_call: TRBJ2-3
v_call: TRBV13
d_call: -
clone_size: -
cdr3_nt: TGTGCCAGCAGCTTAGGCCGGGCAGATACGCAGTATTTT
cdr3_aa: CASSLGRADTQYF

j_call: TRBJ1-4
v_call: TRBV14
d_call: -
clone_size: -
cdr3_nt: TGTGCCAGCAGCGCGGGGTCAGGGAATGAAAAACTGTTTTTT
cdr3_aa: CASSAGSGNEKLFF

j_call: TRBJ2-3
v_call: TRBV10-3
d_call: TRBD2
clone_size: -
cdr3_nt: TGTGCCATCAGTTCGGGAGGTTTAGGAGATACGCAGTATTTT
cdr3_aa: CAISSGGLGDTQYF

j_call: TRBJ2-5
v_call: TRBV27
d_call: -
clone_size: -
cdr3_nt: TGTGCCAGCAGTTTCCCCAGACAGGCCCAAGAGACCCAGTACTTC
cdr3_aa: CASSFPRQAQETQYF

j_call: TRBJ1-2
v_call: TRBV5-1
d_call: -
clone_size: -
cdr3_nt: TGCGCCAGCAGCTTGGCCGTTACAGTACCTCACCAGGGGGGCTACACCTTC
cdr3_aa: CASSLAVTVPHQGGYTF

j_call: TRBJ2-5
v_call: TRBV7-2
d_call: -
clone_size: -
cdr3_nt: TGTGCCAGCAGCTTAGCGGCGGGGACCCAGTACTTC
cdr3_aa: CASSLAAGTQYF